This entry features one T cell receptor (beta chain) sequence. As originally analysed: Reference gene primer amplification gave estimated nucleated cell counts. Measured with immunoSEQ multiplex PCR; TCRdb has only the in-frame clones, and not every one. Clonal size and the V and J genes are those of that table, whereas D and trimming came from the DNA. This table holds roughly 410,000 clones, approximately 89% found once. The record originates from a study of blood T cell repertoires in COVID-19. Study-level background: The cDNA or gDNA used as material had been derived from T cells, B-cell-depleted T cells, or PBMCs.

Per the germline V gene, CDR1 is SGHTA and CDR2 is FQGNSA. V was trimmed by 6 bases and J by 11 bases, leaving 17 bases between them. This CDR3 is 12 amino acids long. Material: peripheral blood. This clonotype was sampled from a woman aged 55-69 years with COVID-19, enrolled during active disease. The chain uses TRBV7-2 and TRBJ2-7, with D possibly matching TRBD2 (6 bases). The CDR3 region is CASSPMAREEYF. The CDR3 DNA reads as TGTGCCAGCAGTCCAATGGCGAGGGAGGAGTACTTC.